This passage covers 9 T cell receptor beta chains from one sample sequenced in a study of blood T cell repertoires in COVID-19 (dated by TCRdb to 2019 to 2021). The library was generated by the immunoSEQ multiplex PCR assay. This immuneACCESS table, as held by TCRdb, lists in-frame sequences with V and J called but not all clones. Of the missing ones, under half trace to an unresolved V gene in checked studies; the others have no known cause. The sample table lists 300,000 to 400,000 clones, around four fifths of them with a count of one. The ten largest account for 2.5% to 3% of the sample. Sequencing was performed on peripheral blood. The receptor set was obtained from a man aged 25 to 40 with active or convalescent COVID-19.

CDR3 bases: TGTGCCAGCAGCCCCTCTGGCGGGGTAGGTTCGGATACGCAGTATTTT. As protein: CASSPSGGVGSDTQYF. The chain joins TRBV4-2 to TRBJ2-3, with D perhaps TRBD2 (6 bases). The CDR3 totals 16 residues. Germline assignment: CDR1 LGHNA and CDR2 YNFKEQ. Trimming shortened V by 4 bases and J by 6 bases, and 20 bases separated the two germline ends.

The V call is TRBV7-9, the J call TRBJ1-2; D is undetermined. Germline V gives CDR1 SEHNR, CDR2 FQNEAQ (reference sequence). Trimming pared 4 bases from V and 7 bases from J, leaving 19 bases between. The CDR3 runs 15 residues. Here the CDR3 reads CASSSDLQRVRGYTF. In nucleotides, the CDR3 is TGTGCCAGCAGCTCGGATCTACAGCGGGTTCGTGGCTACACCTTC.

This clone came up many times. This sequence joins TRBV4-3 and TRBJ2-1; tentatively, D is TRBD2 (5 bases). The CDR3 is 14 amino acids. With 4 bases removed from V and 5 bases from J, the gap between germline ends came to 12 bases. Germline V gives CDR1 LGHNA, CDR2 YSLEER. CDR3 sequence reads: CASSPQRRDNEQFF. CDR3 sequence (DNA): TGCGCCAGCAGCCCTCAGCGGAGAGACAATGAGCAGTTCTTC.

The chain is built from TRBV5-1 and TRBJ1-4, with TRBD1 matching 7 bases. The germline V gene encodes CDR1 SGHRS and CDR2 YFSETQ. The CDR3 covers 16 residues. V gave up 4 bases and J gave up 2 bases; unmatched junction bases: 8. For the CDR3, the DNA is TGCGCCAGCAGCCCGGACAGGAGAAAGACTAATGAAAAACTGTTTTTT. Translating gives CASSPDRRKTNEKLFF.

The V gene is TRBV7-3, the J gene TRBJ2-1; tentative D call: TRBD1 (6 bases). V lost 4 bases and J 3 bases, leaving 10 bases between the germline ends. CDR3 length: 14 amino acids. Germline V gene data show CDR1 as SGHTA and CDR2 as FQGTGA. The DNA for the CDR3 is TGTGCCAGCAGCTCCGGGACATACTACAATGAGCAGTTCTTC. Amino acid sequence: CASSSGTYYNEQFF.

This chain links TRBV7-2 with TRBJ2-7, with TRBD2 as a possible D gene (6 bases). V dropped 6 bases and J dropped 2 bases, with 11 bases sitting between them. The CDR3 length is 13 residues. Germline-derived CDR1 and CDR2 are SGHTA and FQGNSA. The CDR3 region is CASRSTGAYEQYF. In DNA, the CDR3 is TGTGCCAGCAGATCCACGGGGGCCTACGAGCAGTACTTC.

This chain connects TRBV7-2 to TRBJ1-5; D is unresolved. Germline V gene sequence: CDR1 SGHTA, CDR2 FQGNSA. The ends were cut back, 2 bases at V and 5 bases at J, with 4 bases in the middle. The CDR3 totals 12 residues. In DNA form, the CDR3 reads TGTGCCAGCAGCTTATTCGATCAGCCCCAGCATTTT. Translating it yields CASSLFDQPQHF.

The chain employs TRBV5-6 and TRBJ2-7, with a tentative D call TRBD1 (7 bases). The CDR3 is 15 residues long. The V end was cut by 4 bases, the J end by 2 bases, with 16 bases between. In germline, CDR1 is SGHDT, CDR2 YYEEEE. CDR3 nucleotides: TGTGCCAGCAGCGGAGGGGGCAGGGGCCCCTACGAGCAGTACTTC. The encoded protein is CASSGGGRGPYEQYF.

The chain carries TRBV2 and TRBJ2-7, with 9 bases that match TRBD1. V shed 6 bases, J shed 1 base, and the junction held 7 bases outside the gene matches. The CDR3 covers 15 residues. Looked up from germline, CDR1 is SNHLY and CDR2 is FYNNEI. DNA for the CDR3: TGTGCCAGCAGCGAATCCGGGACAGGGTCCTACGAGCAGTACTTC. This sequence encodes CASSESGTGSYEQYF. Complete variable domain (other parts from reference TRBV2 and TRBJ2-7): EPEVTQTPSHQVTQMGQEVILRCVPISNHLYFYWYRQILGQKVEFLVSFYNNEISEKSEIFDDQFSVERPDGSNFTLKIRSTKLEDSAMYFCASSESGTGSYEQYFGPGTRLTVT.